Listed here is a single T cell receptor (beta chain). Its target is unknown. One end of the junction does not line up with germline, which may come from a read error. TCRdb reprocessed the 5' RACE reads with MiXCR, giving one entry per CDR3 protein. Of approximately 410,000 distinct CDR3 sequences in the sample, under 20% are singletons; the top ten hold less than 15%. These data come from a study of identical twins. General study points: Donors were not followed over many years; analysis was cross-sectional.

This sequence originates from a man over 45 in good health. Sequencing was performed on naive T cells sorted from blood.

The CDR3 sequence: CASNSGTSGARLDTQYF. In DNA form, the CDR3 reads TGTGCTAGCAATTCCGGGACTAGCGGGGCCCGTTTAGATACGCAGTATTTT. The chain joins TRBV6-2 or TRBV6-3 to TRBJ2-3, with 13 bases that match TRBD2. The CDR3 totals 17 residues. In germline, CDR1 is MNHEY, CDR2 SVGEGT.